This T cell receptor (beta chain) was recorded in a study of molecular identifiers for immune sequencing clone quantification. Naive CD8 library inputs spanned about 18,000 to 1,100,000 sorted cells and 10%, 30% or 50% RNA. TCRdb re-analysed the PCR reads in MiXCR, keeping a single row per CDR3 protein. The sample records some 88,000 distinct CDR3 sequences, around 20% being singletons. CDR3 length: 14 amino acids. Germline V gene data show CDR1 as MNHEY and CDR2 as SMNVEV (reference sequence). Germline trimming cut 2 bases from V and 4 bases from J; bases unmatched to any gene: 3. This clonotype was observed at least ten times.

This chain uses TRBV27 with TRBJ2-3, with TRBD2 identical over 7 bases. The source of this sequence is a human donor in good health. Some libraries in this study had Jurkat cell RNA spiked in. Sequenced input: naive CD8+ T cells from blood, with Jurkat cell RNA spiked in. Subset of the sample: FACS-sorted CD8+CD4-CCR7+CD45RA+ naive T cells. CDR3 region: CASSLSGVADTQYF. CDR3 sequence (DNA): TGTGCCAGCAGTTTAAGCGGGGTTGCAGATACGCAGTATTTT.